These T cell receptor beta chains were read from a single sample in a study of beta chain features in type 1 diabetes. The data were produced by immunoSEQ multiplex PCR, yet TCRdb's version contains in-frame clones alone and is incomplete. Of about 290,000 clones in the sample, about 7.8% were seen once. The specimen sequenced was central memory CD4+ T cells from blood. Receptors were obtained from a woman between 18 and 29 years old in good health. The conserved cysteine and the conserved F or W are not part of the CDR3 here. Not all rows give a size; the values are once, few, many and, for expanded clones, a class.

v_gene,j_gene,abundance,CDR3aa
TRBV7-2,TRBJ2-1,NA,ASSLELAVNEQF
TRBV11-3,TRBJ2-7,few,ASSPTPGQGTDEQY
TRBV9,TRBJ2-2,few,ASSVGLARAGELF
TRBV29-1,TRBJ2-3,NA,SVEQVSTDTQY
TRBV25-1,TRBJ2-1,NA,ASSTTDSLFYNEQF
TRBV6-6,TRBJ1-5,few,ASSSTGIYGNQPQH
TRBV10-3,TRBJ2-5,NA,AIRGSSGGQETQY
TRBV7-2,TRBJ2-5,few,ASSSGLAGGSGETQY
TRBV5-1,TRBJ2-3,NA,ASRSGVEDTQY
TRBV7-8,TRBJ2-7,NA,ASSPERTGGPYEQY
TRBV4-1,TRBJ2-5,few,ASSQANPAGQETQY
TRBV6-6,TRBJ2-3,few,AAAGGPSDTQY
TRBV29-1,TRBJ2-1,NA,SGGGTPIWSNEQF
TRBV7-9,TRBJ1-4,NA,ASSLGAGRDNEKLF
TRBV10-3,TRBJ1-5,NA,AISRGSNQPQH
TRBV7-2,TRBJ2-7,NA,ASSLGGLADAGVVYEQY
TRBV11-3,TRBJ2-1,NA,ASSYPKDQRSYNEQF
TRBV5-5,TRBJ2-2,few,ASSFPPGQGNTGELF
TRBV7-2,TRBJ1-1,many,ASSLRRDAEAF
TRBV19,TRBJ1-4,few,ASSPRYLTAPREKLF
TRBV5-1,TRBJ1-4,NA,ASRPVIANEKLF
TRBV7-2,TRBJ1-2,many,ASSLEGTGNYGYT
TRBV11-1,TRBJ2-1,NA,ASSLEFWSSYNEQF